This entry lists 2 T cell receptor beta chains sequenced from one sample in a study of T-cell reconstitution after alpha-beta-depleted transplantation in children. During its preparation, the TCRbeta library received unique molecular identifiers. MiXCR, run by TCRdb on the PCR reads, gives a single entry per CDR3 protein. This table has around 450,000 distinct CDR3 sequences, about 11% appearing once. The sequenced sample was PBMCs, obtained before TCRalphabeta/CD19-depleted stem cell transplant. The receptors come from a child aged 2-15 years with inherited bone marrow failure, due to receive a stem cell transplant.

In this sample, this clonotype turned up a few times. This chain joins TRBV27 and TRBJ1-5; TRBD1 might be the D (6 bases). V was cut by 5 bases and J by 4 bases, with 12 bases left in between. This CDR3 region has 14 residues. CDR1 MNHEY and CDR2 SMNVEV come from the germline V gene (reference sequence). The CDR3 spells CASSRNQGNQPQHF. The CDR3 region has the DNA TGTGCCAGCAGTCGCAATCAGGGGAATCAGCCCCAGCATTTT.

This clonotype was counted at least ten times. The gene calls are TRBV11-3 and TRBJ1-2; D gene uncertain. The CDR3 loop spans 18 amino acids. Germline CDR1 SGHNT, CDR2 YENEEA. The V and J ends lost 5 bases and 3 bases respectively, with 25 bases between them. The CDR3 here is CASSQGPGSPIYDYGYTF. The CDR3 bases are TGTGCCAGCAGCCAAGGGCCTGGATCCCCTATCTACGACTATGGCTACACCTTC. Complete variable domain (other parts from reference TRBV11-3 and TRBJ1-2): EAGVVQSPRYKIIEKKQPVAFWCNPISGHNTLYWYLQNLGQGPELLIRYENEEAVDDSQLPKDRFSAERLKGVDSTLKIQPAELGDSAVYLCASSQGPGSPIYDYGYTFGSGTRLTVV.